Listed below are T cell receptor beta chains from one sample, sequenced in a study of T-cell reconstitution after alpha-beta-depleted transplantation in children. A single record per CDR3 protein comes from TCRdb applying MiXCR to the PCR reads. In the table there are 700,000 to 950,000 distinct CDR3 sequences, 16% of which are singletons. Sequenced material: PBMCs, mostly from graft donor cells, taken 360 days after TCRalphabeta/CD19-depleted stem cell transplant. Receptor source: a male patient younger than 18 who had a stem cell transplant for acute lymphoblastic leukemia, so the T cells may come from the graft donor. The CDR3 runs from the conserved cysteine through the conserved F or W. Not all rows give a size; the values are once, few, many and, for expanded clones, a class.

clone_size j_call v_call cdr3_aa
- TRBJ2-7 TRBV5-1 CASSSGLAGDRAEQYF
few TRBJ2-7 TRBV20-1 CSTRGTYEQYF
- TRBJ2-3 TRBV7-8 CASSLVTPFTDTQYF
few TRBJ1-1 TRBV12-3/TRBV12-4 CASTQATGHAEAFF
- TRBJ2-5 TRBV29-1 CSVEDGGLRGRF
few TRBJ1-4 TRBV3-1 CASSQTRDSPTNEKLFF
many TRBJ2-2 TRBV5-1 CASSLTRTGEVGELFF
few TRBJ2-3 TRBV25-1 CASSPGGAGTDTQYF
- TRBJ2-5 TRBV29-1 CSVPVRTGGETQYF
few TRBJ2-1 TRBV6-1 CASRILTGKPYNEQFF
- TRBJ2-7 TRBV7-8 CASSIKDRGSYEQYF
- TRBJ2-7 TRBV27 CASSPLETVREQYF
few TRBJ2-4 TRBV15 CATSPQGYGKNIQYF
few TRBJ2-7 TRBV5-1 CASSLVGTYSFYEQYF
few TRBJ2-3 TRBV11-2 CASSLDVAERSTQYF
- TRBJ2-1 TRBV29-1 CSVVAGGPSLFYNEQFF
many TRBJ2-2 TRBV12-3/TRBV12-4 CASSPAGTGELFF
- TRBJ1-5 TRBV4-1 CASARGVYSNQPQHF
many TRBJ1-1 TRBV18 CASSPLRGDTEAFF
few TRBJ1-1 TRBV7-9 CASRPNRALNTEAFF
- TRBJ2-1 TRBV5-1 CASSLTAGAEQFF
- TRBJ2-7 TRBV5-1 CASRLRLAGDEQYF
- TRBJ2-3 TRBV6-5 CASSWTSGNTDTQYF
- TRBJ2-3 TRBV11-2 CASSFLPSSGRYSTDTQYF
- TRBJ2-1 TRBV7-3 CASSPTVGPFNEQFF
few TRBJ2-7 TRBV19 CASKQNQGSYEQYF
- TRBJ2-1 TRBV6-2/TRBV6-3 CATLAGATYNEQFF
- TRBJ2-1 TRBV24-1 CATSVGGPRPQFF
few TRBJ1-1 TRBV4-1 CASSQTDRGLGNTEAFF
few TRBJ2-3 TRBV27 CASSFSGLAGVPDTQYF
- TRBJ2-3 TRBV5-6 CASSFRLVIQYF
many TRBJ2-7 TRBV29-1 CSVVVPGTYEQYF
few TRBJ2-7 TRBV5-1 CASSLAPRGARSTDEQYF
many TRBJ2-1 TRBV24-1 CATSDLSLRQGSHEQFF
- TRBJ1-5 TRBV3-1 CASSQRTGRNQPQHF
- TRBJ2-7 TRBV2 CASSEVWGRASYEQYF
many TRBJ2-7 TRBV5-1 CASSLVGTYEQYF
few TRBJ1-1 TRBV4-2 CASSQRWTGDEAFF
- TRBJ1-2 TRBV4-1 CASSLQGPLPYGYTF
- TRBJ2-3 TRBV12-3/TRBV12-4 CASPRHATERTDTQYF
- TRBJ1-4 TRBV7-9 CASSGGTSPKLFF
few TRBJ2-1 TRBV20-1 CSASDQTRVYNEQFF
once TRBJ1-4 TRBV5-1 CASSPTGTYNEKLFF
few TRBJ1-5 TRBV29-1 CSVADRGSNQPQHF
few TRBJ2-3 TRBV11-1 CASSLADRVPTDTQYF
few TRBJ2-3 TRBV2 CASRGLATSTDTQYF
- TRBJ2-5 TRBV7-6 CASSFLGTGAKGETQYF
few TRBJ2-2 TRBV29-1 CSVEDWTFGELFF
- TRBJ1-2 TRBV11-1 CASSLDRRDGYTF